The 9 T cell receptor beta chains below all came from one sample that was sequenced in a study of identical twins. Via MiXCR, TCRdb re-called the 5' RACE reads, giving one row per CDR3 protein. The sample records approximately 690,000 distinct CDR3 sequences, around 5.7% being singletons. Sequenced input: naive T cells sorted from blood. These TCRs come from a man younger than 35 in good health.

The chain combines TRBV28 with TRBJ2-2; 7 nucleotides line up with TRBD1. V gave up 7 bases and J gave up 2 bases; unmatched junction bases: 13. Germline V gives CDR1 MDHEN, CDR2 SYDVKM. This CDR3 spans 17 amino acids. The CDR3 is CASTTRQGQPNTGELFF. The CDR3 coding sequence is TGTGCCAGCACAACTAGGCAGGGACAGCCTAACACCGGGGAGCTGTTTTTT.

This clonotype was observed many times. The CDR3 sequence: CASSLGFSEAFF. CDR3 coding DNA: TGTGCCAGCAGCTTGGGATTCAGTGAAGCTTTCTTT. V and J are TRBV7-9 and TRBJ1-1; D unresolved. This CDR3 contains 12 residues. Trimming took off 3 bases at V and 7 bases at J, with 9 bases between the two ends. Per germline, CDR1 SEHNR and CDR2 FQNEAQ (reference sequence).

This sequence joins TRBV15 and TRBJ1-2, with D possibly being TRBD1 (5 bases). Germline-derived CDR1 and CDR2 are LNHNV and YYDKDF (reference sequence). There are 15 residues in the CDR3. V was cut by 0 bases and J by 4 bases, with 12 bases left in between. This CDR3 is CATSRERGMAYGYTF. CDR3 sequence (DNA): TGTGCCACCAGCAGAGAAAGGGGTATGGCCTATGGCTACACCTTC.

The chain uses TRBV27 and TRBJ1-5; D perhaps matches TRBD1 (5 bases). Germline CDR1 MNHEY, CDR2 SMNVEV (reference sequence). V was cut by 6 bases and J by 0 bases, with 18 bases left in between. The CDR3 totals 17 residues. The CDR3 loop reads CASRKTASLFSNQPQHF. CDR3 DNA sequence: TGTGCCAGCAGGAAGACAGCCTCTCTGTTTAGCAATCAGCCCCAGCATTTT.

There are many counts of this clonotype. V is TRBV7-2 and J is TRBJ2-5, with D perhaps TRBD2 (6 bases). Germline V gene lookup returns CDR1 SGHTA and CDR2 FQGNSA. CDR3 length: 17 residues. V shed 6 bases and J shed 7 bases, with 27 bases lying between them. The CDR3 sequence: CASRTRPGTLRGGTQYF. CDR3 nucleotide sequence: TGTGCCAGCAGGACCCGACCCGGGACTCTTAGGGGTGGGACCCAGTACTTC.

This clonotype was seen repeatedly, ten times or more. The chain uses TRBV11-2 and TRBJ2-2; D unclear. The germline V and J ends were trimmed by 8 bases and 8 bases, with 0 bases remaining between them. Germline V gene data show CDR1 as SGHAT and CDR2 as FQNNGV. The CDR3 extends over 8 amino acids. CDR3 sequence: CASGELFF. The CDR3 nucleotides read TGTGCCAGCGGGGAGCTGTTTTTT.

This clonotype was counted only a few times. The rearrangement uses TRBV25-1 and TRBJ2-5, with D possibly matching TRBD2 (5 bases). This CDR3 has 15 amino acids. Germline CDR1 is MGHDK and CDR2 is SYGVNS. Trimming pared 6 bases from V and 3 bases from J, leaving 17 bases between. The CDR3 spells CASRSSVGVKETQYF. The CDR3 coding sequence is TGTGCCAGCAGATCTTCCGTCGGGGTGAAAGAGACCCAGTACTTC.

Points on this clonotype: Just one base apart from a much larger clone, this may be a read error. This CDR3 fails to terminate in the conserved phenylalanine or tryptophan, so it likely reflects a read error. This chain connects TRBV7-6 to TRBJ2-1; TRBD2 matches at 13 bases. The CDR3 is made up of 18 amino acids. Germline loops: CDR1 SGHVS, CDR2 FNYEAQ. J lost 4 bases, V lost 3 bases, and 9 bases had no gene match. CDR3 in DNA: TGTGCCAGCAGCTTGGGTAAACGGACTAGCGGGGGTTACAATGAGCAGTTCTAC. Its translation: CASSLGKRTSGGYNEQFY.

This clonotype occurred many times. This chain joins TRBV10-1 and TRBJ2-2; TRBD2 might be the D (5 bases). The CDR3 contains 16 residues. The germline CDR1 and CDR2 sequences are WNHNN and SYGVQD (reference sequence). The germline V and J ends were trimmed by 2 bases and 7 bases, with 17 bases remaining between them. The CDR3 loop is CASSEEGAPGSGELFF. CDR3 nucleotide sequence: TGCGCCAGCAGTGAGGAGGGAGCCCCTGGGAGCGGGGAGCTGTTTTTT.